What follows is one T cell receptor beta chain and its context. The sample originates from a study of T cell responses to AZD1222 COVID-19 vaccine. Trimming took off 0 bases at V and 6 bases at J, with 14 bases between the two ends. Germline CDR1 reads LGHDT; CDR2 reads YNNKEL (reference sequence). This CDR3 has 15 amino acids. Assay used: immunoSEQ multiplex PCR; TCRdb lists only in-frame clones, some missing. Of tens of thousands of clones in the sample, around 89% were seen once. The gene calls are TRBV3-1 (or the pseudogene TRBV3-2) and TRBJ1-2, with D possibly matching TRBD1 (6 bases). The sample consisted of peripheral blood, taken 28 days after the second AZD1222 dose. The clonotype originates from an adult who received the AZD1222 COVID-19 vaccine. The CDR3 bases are TGTGCCAGCAGCCAAGAAGGGAACAGGGTTGATGGCTACACCTTC. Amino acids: CASSQEGNRVDGYTF.